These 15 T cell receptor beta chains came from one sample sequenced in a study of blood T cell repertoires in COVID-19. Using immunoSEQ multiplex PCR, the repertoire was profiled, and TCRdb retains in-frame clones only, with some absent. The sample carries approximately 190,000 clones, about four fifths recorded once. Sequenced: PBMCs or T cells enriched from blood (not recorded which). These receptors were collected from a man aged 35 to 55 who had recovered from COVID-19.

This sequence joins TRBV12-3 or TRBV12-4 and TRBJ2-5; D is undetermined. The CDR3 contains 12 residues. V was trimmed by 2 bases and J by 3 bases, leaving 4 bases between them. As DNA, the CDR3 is TGTGCCAGCAGTTTATCCAAAGAGACCCAGTACTTC. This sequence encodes CASSLSKETQYF.

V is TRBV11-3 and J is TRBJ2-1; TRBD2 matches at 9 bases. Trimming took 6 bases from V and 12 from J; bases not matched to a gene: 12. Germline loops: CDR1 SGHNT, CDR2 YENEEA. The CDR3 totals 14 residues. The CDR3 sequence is CASSPRSGGLPQFF. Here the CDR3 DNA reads TGTGCCAGCAGTCCCCGGAGCGGGGGGCTACCGCAGTTCTTC.

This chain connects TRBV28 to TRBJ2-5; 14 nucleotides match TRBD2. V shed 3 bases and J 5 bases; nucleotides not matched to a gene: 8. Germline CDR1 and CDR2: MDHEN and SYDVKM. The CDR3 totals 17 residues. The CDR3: CASSLMVWTSGGETQYF. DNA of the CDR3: TGTGCCAGCAGTTTGATGGTGTGGACTAGCGGGGGGGAGACCCAGTACTTC.

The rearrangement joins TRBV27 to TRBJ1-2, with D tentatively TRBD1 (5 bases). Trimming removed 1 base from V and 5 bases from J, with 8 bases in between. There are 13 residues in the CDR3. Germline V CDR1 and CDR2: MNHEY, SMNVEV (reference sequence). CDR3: CASSLWGGYGYTF. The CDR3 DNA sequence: TGTGCCAGCAGTTTATGGGGGGGATATGGCTACACCTTC.

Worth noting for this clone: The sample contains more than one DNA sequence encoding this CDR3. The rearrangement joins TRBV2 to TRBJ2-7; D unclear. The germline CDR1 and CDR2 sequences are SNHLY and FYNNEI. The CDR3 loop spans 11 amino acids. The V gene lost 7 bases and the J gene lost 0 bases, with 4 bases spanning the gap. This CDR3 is CASTLSYEQYF. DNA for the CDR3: TGTGCCAGCACCCTCTCCTACGAGCAGTACTTC.

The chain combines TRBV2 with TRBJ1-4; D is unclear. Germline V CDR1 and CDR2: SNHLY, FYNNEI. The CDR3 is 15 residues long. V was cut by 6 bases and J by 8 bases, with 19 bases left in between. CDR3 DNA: TGTGCCAGCAGAGCTGATACGGGAGCGGGCGAAAAACTGTTTTTT. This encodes CASRADTGAGEKLFF.

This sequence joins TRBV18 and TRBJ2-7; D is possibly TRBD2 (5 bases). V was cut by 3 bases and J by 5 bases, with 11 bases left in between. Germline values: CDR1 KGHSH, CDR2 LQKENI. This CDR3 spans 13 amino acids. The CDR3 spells CASSPPPGNEQYF. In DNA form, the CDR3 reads TGTGCCAGCTCACCGCCTCCGGGGAACGAGCAGTACTTC.

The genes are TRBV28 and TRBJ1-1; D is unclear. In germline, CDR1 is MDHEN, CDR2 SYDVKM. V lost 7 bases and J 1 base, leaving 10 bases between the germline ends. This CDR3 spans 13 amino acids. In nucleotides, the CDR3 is TGTGCCAGCATCGTATACGGGAACACTGAAGCTTTCTTT. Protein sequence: CASIVYGNTEAFF.

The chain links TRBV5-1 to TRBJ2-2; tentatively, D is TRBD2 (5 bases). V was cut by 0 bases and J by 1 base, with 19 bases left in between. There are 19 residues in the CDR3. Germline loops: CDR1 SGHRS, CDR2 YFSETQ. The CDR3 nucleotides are TGCGCCAGCAGCTTGGAAAGCTCGGTCCCGGGAAAGAACACCGGGGAGCTGTTTTTT. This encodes CASSLESSVPGKNTGELFF.

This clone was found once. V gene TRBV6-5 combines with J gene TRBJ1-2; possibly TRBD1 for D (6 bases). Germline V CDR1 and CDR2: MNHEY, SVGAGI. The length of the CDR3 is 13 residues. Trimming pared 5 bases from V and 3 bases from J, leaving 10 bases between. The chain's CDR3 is CASSKTGDYGYTF. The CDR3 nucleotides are TGTGCCAGCAGTAAGACAGGCGACTATGGCTACACCTTC.

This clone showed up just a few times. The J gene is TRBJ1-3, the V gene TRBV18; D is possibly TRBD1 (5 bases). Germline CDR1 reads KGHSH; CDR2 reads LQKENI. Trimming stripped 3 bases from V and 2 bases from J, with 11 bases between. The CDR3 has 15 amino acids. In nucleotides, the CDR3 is TGTGCCAGCTCACCGAAGGGGAATCCTGGAAACACCATATATTTT. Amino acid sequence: CASSPKGNPGNTIYF.

CDR3 loop: CAWSPGTGLQQYF. The CDR3 DNA is TGTGCCTGGAGCCCCGGGACAGGTTTACAGCAGTACTTC. The rearrangement joins TRBV30 to TRBJ2-7, with TRBD1 matching over 8 bases. With 3 bases clipped from V and 8 bases from J, the junction kept 9 bases outside the gene matches. Germline loops: CDR1 GTSNPN, CDR2 SVGIG (reference sequence). The length of the CDR3 is 13 residues.

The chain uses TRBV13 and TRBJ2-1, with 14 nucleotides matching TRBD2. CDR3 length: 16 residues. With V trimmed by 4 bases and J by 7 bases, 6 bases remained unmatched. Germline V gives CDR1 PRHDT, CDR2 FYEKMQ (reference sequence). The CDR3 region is CASSSWGLAGENEQFF. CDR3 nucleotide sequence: TGTGCCAGCAGCTCCTGGGGACTAGCGGGGGAGAATGAGCAGTTCTTC.

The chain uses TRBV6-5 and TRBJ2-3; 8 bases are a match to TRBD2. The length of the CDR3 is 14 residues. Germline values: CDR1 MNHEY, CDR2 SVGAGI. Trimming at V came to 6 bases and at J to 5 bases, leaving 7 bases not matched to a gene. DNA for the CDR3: TGTGCCAGCAGCGGGGGGGCCCTGCGAGATACGCAGTATTTT. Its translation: CASSGGALRDTQYF.

CDR3 DNA: TGTGCCAGCAGCCAAGTCGGACAGGGAGTGAGTGGCTACACCTTC. Translation: CASSQVGQGVSGYTF. The gene calls are TRBV3-1 (or the pseudogene TRBV3-2) and TRBJ1-2, with 8 bases identical to TRBD1. This CDR3 region has 15 residues. From germline, CDR1 is LGHDT and CDR2 YNNKEL (reference sequence). Trimming took 1 base from V and 7 from J; bases not matched to a gene: 8.